This entry lists 2 T cell receptor beta chains sequenced from one sample in a study of blood T cell repertoires in COVID-19. TCRdb's table, derived via immunoSEQ multiplex PCR, lists solely in-frame clones and lacks some. The sample holds 250,000 or so clones; roughly nine tenths are singletons and the top ten take about 8.8%. Specimen: peripheral blood. Receptors were obtained from a man aged 40-49 years with active or convalescent COVID-19.

In its sample, this clone was seen a few times. This chain joins TRBV27 and TRBJ1-1; no clear D gene. CDR1 and CDR2 (germline): MNHEY, SMNVEV (reference sequence). V was trimmed by 3 bases and J by 3 bases, leaving 14 bases between them. The CDR3 has 15 residues. The CDR3 coding sequence is TGTGCCAGCAGTTTTTCGGCCAGCGGGGACACTGAAGCTTTCTTT. Its protein product is CASSFSASGDTEAFF.

This chain joins TRBV10-1 and TRBJ2-7, with a weak D call TRBD2 (5 bases). Per the germline V gene, CDR1 is WNHNN and CDR2 is SYGVQD (reference sequence). The CDR3 extends over 14 amino acids. With 7 bases removed from V and 2 bases from J, the gap between germline ends came to 15 bases. The CDR3 region is CASTPSDGTYEQYF. Written as DNA, the CDR3 is TGCGCCAGCACCCCCTCGGACGGGACCTACGAGCAGTACTTC.